The 18 T cell receptor beta chains below come from one sample, sequenced in a study of blood T cell repertoires in COVID-19. Produced via immunoSEQ multiplex PCR; TCRdb's table is partial and in-frame only. Among approximately 380,000 clones listed, 85% were seen once. The sample taken for sequencing was peripheral blood. The receptor set was obtained from a woman in her late teens or twenties with acute or convalescent COVID-19.

In this sample, this clone turned up a few times. CDR3 DNA sequence: TGTGCCAGCAGCCGCCGGGACAGGGAGCCGATCTCTGGAAACACCATATATTTT. This sequence encodes CASSRRDREPISGNTIYF. J is TRBJ1-3 and V is TRBV5-6, with 9 bases fitting TRBD1. The CDR3 consists of 18 residues. CDR1 is SGHDT, CDR2 YYEEEE, per germline. Unmatched junction bases numbered 11, after V lost 4 bases and J lost 0 bases.

Regarding this clone: Additional DNA sequences in this sample encode the identical CDR3. This chain uses TRBV12-3 or TRBV12-4 with TRBJ1-1, with D unclear. The CDR3 loop spans 13 amino acids. V lost 2 bases and J 1 base, leaving 5 bases between the germline ends. The CDR3 here is CASSLWQNTEAFF. The DNA for the CDR3 is TGTGCCAGCAGTTTATGGCAGAACACTGAAGCTTTCTTT.

The J gene is TRBJ1-5, the V gene TRBV7-8; D is unclear. Trimming removed 1 base from V and 7 bases from J, with 11 bases in between. There are 14 residues in the CDR3. Looked up from germline, CDR1 is SGHVS and CDR2 is FQNEAQ. The chain's CDR3 is CASSLVPDGQPQHF. CDR3 coding DNA: TGTGCCAGCAGCTTAGTCCCTGACGGGCAGCCCCAGCATTTT.

The chain has TRBV6-5 and TRBJ1-1; 7 bases agree with TRBD1. The CDR3 extends over 14 amino acids. Germline trimming cut 6 bases from V and 2 bases from J; bases unmatched to any gene: 6. Germline V gene data show CDR1 as MNHEY and CDR2 as SVGAGI. CDR3 amino acids: CASSSGGDNTEAFF. The CDR3 region has the DNA TGTGCCAGCAGCTCAGGGGGAGACAACACTGAAGCTTTCTTT.

The V and J genes are TRBV5-4 and TRBJ1-1, with 11 bases lining up with TRBD1. Germline CDR1 SGHNT, CDR2 YYREEE (reference sequence). The CDR3 runs 14 residues. Trimming at V came to 4 bases and at J to 11 bases, leaving 10 bases not matched to a gene. This CDR3 reads CASSRNRDRGFAFF. CDR3 bases: TGTGCCAGCAGCCGCAACCGGGACAGGGGGTTTGCTTTCTTT.

This clone was counted a few times. The rearrangement uses TRBV6-5 and TRBJ1-5; D unclear. Trimming left V 5 bases short and J 9 bases short, with 11 bases between. This CDR3 spans 12 amino acids. In germline, CDR1 is MNHEY, CDR2 SVGAGI. The CDR3 protein is CASSRGLGPQHF. The CDR3 DNA is TGTGCCAGCAGTAGAGGACTTGGGCCCCAGCATTTT.

This clone was observed a few times. The V call is TRBV3-1 (or the pseudogene TRBV3-2), the J call TRBJ2-5, with 11 bases aligning to TRBD2. CDR3 size: 15 residues. V dropped 6 bases and J dropped 4; count of bases not matched to a gene: 7. Germline-derived CDR1 and CDR2 are LGHDT and YNNKEL (reference sequence). The CDR3 here is CASSYIAGGGETQYF. The CDR3 DNA is TGTGCCAGCAGTTATATAGCGGGAGGGGGAGAGACCCAGTACTTC.

This clone was seen a handful of times. The chain has TRBV24-1 and TRBJ1-4; maybe TRBD1 (6 bases). CDR3 length equals 16 residues. CDR1 is KGHDR, CDR2 SFDVKD, per germline. Trimming shortened V by 2 bases and J by 5 bases, and 14 bases separated the two germline ends. The CDR3 DNA follows: TGTGCCACCAGTGATTCATCGACAGGAGAGAATGAAAAACTGTTTTTT. It is translated as CATSDSSTGENEKLFF.

V usage is TRBV11-2 and J usage is TRBJ1-1; D not resolved. V shed 4 bases and J shed 0 bases, with 18 bases lying between them. Looked up from germline, CDR1 is SGHAT and CDR2 is FQNNGV. The CDR3 has 17 residues. In nucleotides, the CDR3 is TGTGCCAGCAGCTCGTACCCGTACCGGGATATGAACACTGAAGCTTTCTTT. This translates into CASSSYPYRDMNTEAFF. Based on the CDR3 plus reference TRBV11-2 and TRBJ1-1, the full variable domain is EAGVAQSPRYKIIEKRQSVAFWCNPISGHATLYWYQQILGQGPKLLIQFQNNGVVDDSQLPKDRFSAERLKGVDSTLKIQPAKLEDSAVYLCASSSYPYRDMNTEAFFGQGTRLTVV.

The chain is built from TRBV19 and TRBJ1-1, with 8 nucleotides matching TRBD1. The CDR3 covers 14 residues. From germline, CDR1 is LNHDA and CDR2 SQIVND (reference sequence). V dropped 5 bases and J dropped 7; count of bases not matched to a gene: 9. The CDR3 sequence is CASSPDRDTGEAFF. The CDR3 coding sequence is TGTGCCAGTAGTCCGGACAGGGACACAGGTGAAGCTTTCTTT.

This clone was detected a few times. This chain connects TRBV24-1 to TRBJ2-2; TRBD2 is a possible D gene (5 bases). Trimming removed 2 bases at V and 6 bases at J, with 12 bases between. This CDR3 has 15 amino acids. CDR1 and CDR2 from the germline V gene are KGHDR and SFDVKD. The CDR3 spells CATSDWTGRAGELFF. As DNA, the CDR3 is TGTGCCACCAGTGATTGGACCGGGCGGGCCGGGGAGCTGTTTTTT.

The V call is TRBV7-6, the J call TRBJ1-3; D is ambiguous. CDR1 is SGHVS and CDR2 is FNYEAQ in the germline V gene. Trimming pared 2 bases from V and 0 bases from J, leaving 8 bases between. The CDR3 is made up of 15 amino acids. The CDR3 DNA sequence: TGTGCCAGCAGCTTAAGTCACTCCTCTGGAAACACCATATATTTT. This sequence encodes CASSLSHSSGNTIYF.

The chain recombines TRBV28 with TRBJ2-7; weak D call: TRBD2 (6 bases). This CDR3 contains 13 residues. Trimming took 3 bases from V and 4 from J, leaving 10 bases between them. Germline CDR1 reads MDHEN; CDR2 reads SYDVKM. The CDR3 protein is CASSFTSSYEQYF. Here the CDR3 DNA reads TGTGCCAGCAGTTTCACTAGCAGTTACGAGCAGTACTTC. The complete variable domain, with remaining parts taken from reference TRBV28 and TRBJ2-7, reads DVKVTQSSRYLVKRTGEKVFLECVQDMDHENMFWYRQDPGLGLRLIYFSYDVKMKEKGDIPEGYSVSREKKERFSLILESASTNQTSMYLCASSFTSSYEQYFGPGTRLTVT.

The gene calls are TRBV5-1 and TRBJ2-7, with 7 bases identical to TRBD1. Germline V gene data show CDR1 as SGHRS and CDR2 as YFSETQ. Trimming took 6 bases from V and 4 from J; bases not matched to a gene: 7. The CDR3 spans 13 residues. CDR3 amino acids: CASNEQGRYEQYF. CDR3 nucleotide sequence: TGCGCCAGCAACGAACAGGGGCGGTACGAGCAGTACTTC.

The chain links TRBV3-1 (or the pseudogene TRBV3-2) to TRBJ2-3; 16 nucleotides line up with TRBD2. CDR3 length: 18 amino acids. V lost 6 bases to trimming and J lost 2 bases; unmatched junction nucleotides: 8. Germline V lookup: CDR1 LGHDT, CDR2 YNNKEL (reference sequence). The CDR3 nucleotides are TGTGCCAGCAGTTTCTCCGGGACTAGCGGGGGGGTCACAGATACGCAGTATTTT. Residues: CASSFSGTSGGVTDTQYF.

V usage is TRBV2 and J usage is TRBJ2-5, with unresolved D. This CDR3 contains 14 residues. Trimming left V 1 base short and J 5 bases short, with 11 bases between. The germline gives CDR1 SNHLY, CDR2 FYNNEI. The CDR3 spells CASSEGALSETQYF. CDR3 bases: TGTGCCAGCAGTGAAGGGGCGTTGTCGGAGACCCAGTACTTC.

This clone has more than one count but fewer than ten. This chain links TRBV7-3 with TRBJ2-5, with 9 bases aligning to TRBD1. Germline assignment: CDR1 SGHTA and CDR2 FQGTGA. Trimming removed 5 bases from V and 4 bases from J; junction bases left unmatched: 5. This CDR3 is 14 amino acids long. The CDR3 loop reads CASSLAGQGETQYF. As DNA, the CDR3 is TGTGCCAGCAGCCTCGCGGGACAGGGAGAGACCCAGTACTTC.

This clone appeared once. The chain combines TRBV28 with TRBJ1-5; no clear D gene. This CDR3 has 16 amino acids. Trimming left V 6 bases short and J 2 bases short, with 17 bases between. CDR1 is MDHEN, CDR2 SYDVKM, per germline. CDR3 loop: CASRISRKGGNQPQHF. DNA of the CDR3: TGTGCCAGCAGAATTTCCCGGAAGGGAGGCAATCAGCCCCAGCATTTT. Based on the CDR3 plus reference TRBV28 and TRBJ1-5, the full variable domain is DVKVTQSSRYLVKRTGEKVFLECVQDMDHENMFWYRQDPGLGLRLIYFSYDVKMKEKGDIPEGYSVSREKKERFSLILESASTNQTSMYLCASRISRKGGNQPQHFGDGTRLSIL.